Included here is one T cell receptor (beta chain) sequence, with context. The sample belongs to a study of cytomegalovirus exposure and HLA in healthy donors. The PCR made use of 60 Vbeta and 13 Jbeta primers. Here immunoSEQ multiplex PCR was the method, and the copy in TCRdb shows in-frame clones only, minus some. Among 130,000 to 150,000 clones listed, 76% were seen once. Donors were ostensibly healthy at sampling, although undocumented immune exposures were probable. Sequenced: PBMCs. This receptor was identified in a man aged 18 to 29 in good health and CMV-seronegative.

CDR3 protein: CASSRTDGNYGYTF. CDR3 DNA: TGCGCCAGCAGCCGGACAGACGGAAACTATGGCTACACCTTC. V and J are TRBV4-1 and TRBJ1-2; weak D call: TRBD1 (6 bases). The CDR3 length is 14 residues. V lost 4 bases, J lost 2 bases, and 11 bases lay in between. Germline CDR1 MGHRA, CDR2 YSYEKL.